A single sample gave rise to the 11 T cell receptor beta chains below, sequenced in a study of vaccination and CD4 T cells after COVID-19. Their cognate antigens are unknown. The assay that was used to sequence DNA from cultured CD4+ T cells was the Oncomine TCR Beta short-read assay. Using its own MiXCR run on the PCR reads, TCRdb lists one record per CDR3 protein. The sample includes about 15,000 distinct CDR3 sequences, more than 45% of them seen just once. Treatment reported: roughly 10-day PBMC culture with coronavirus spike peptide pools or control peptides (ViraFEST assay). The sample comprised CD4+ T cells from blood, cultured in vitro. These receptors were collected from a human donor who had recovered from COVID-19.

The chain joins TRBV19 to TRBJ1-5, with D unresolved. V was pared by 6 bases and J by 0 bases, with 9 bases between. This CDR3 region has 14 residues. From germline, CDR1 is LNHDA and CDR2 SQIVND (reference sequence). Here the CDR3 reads CASSLFVSNQPQHF. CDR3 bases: TGTGCCAGTAGCCTATTTGTTAGCAATCAGCCCCAGCATTTT.

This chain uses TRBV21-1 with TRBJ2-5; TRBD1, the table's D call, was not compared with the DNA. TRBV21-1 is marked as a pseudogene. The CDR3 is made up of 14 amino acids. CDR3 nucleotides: TGTGCCAGCGGTTTCCAGGGGGGATGGGAGACCCAGTACTTC. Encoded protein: CASGFQGGWETQYF.

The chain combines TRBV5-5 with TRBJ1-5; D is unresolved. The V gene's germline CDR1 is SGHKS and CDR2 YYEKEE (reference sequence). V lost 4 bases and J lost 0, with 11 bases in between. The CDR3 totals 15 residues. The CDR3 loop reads CASSLGVGSNQPQHF. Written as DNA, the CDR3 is TGTGCCAGCAGCCTAGGCGTCGGTAGCAATCAGCCCCAGCATTTT.

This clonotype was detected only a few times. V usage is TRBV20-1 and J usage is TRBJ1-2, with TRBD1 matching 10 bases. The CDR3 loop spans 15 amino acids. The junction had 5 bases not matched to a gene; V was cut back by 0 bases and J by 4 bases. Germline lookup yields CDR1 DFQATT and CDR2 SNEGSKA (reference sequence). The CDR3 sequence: CSAREGTGVTYGYTF. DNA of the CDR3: TGCAGTGCTAGAGAAGGGACAGGGGTTACCTATGGCTACACCTTC.

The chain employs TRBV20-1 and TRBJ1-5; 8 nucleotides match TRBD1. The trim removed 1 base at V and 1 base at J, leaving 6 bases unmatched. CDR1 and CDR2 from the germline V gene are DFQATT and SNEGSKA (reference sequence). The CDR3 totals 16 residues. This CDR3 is CSARATGGGSNQPQHF. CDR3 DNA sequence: TGCAGTGCTAGAGCCACAGGGGGAGGAAGCAATCAGCCCCAGCATTTT.

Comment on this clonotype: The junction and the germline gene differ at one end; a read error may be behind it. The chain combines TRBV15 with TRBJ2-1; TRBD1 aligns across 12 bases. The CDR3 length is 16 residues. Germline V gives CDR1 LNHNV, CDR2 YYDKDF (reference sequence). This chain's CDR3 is CATSGTGGRNYNEQSF. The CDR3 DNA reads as TGTGCCACCAGCGGGACAGGGGGCAGGAACTACAATGAGCAGTCCTTC. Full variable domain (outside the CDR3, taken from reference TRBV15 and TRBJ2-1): DAMVIQNPRYQVTQFGKPVTLSCSQTLNHNVMYWYQQKSSQAPKLLFHYYDKDFNNEADTPDNFQSRRPNTSFCFLDIRSPGLGDTAMYLCATSGTGGRNYNEQSFGPGTRLTVL.

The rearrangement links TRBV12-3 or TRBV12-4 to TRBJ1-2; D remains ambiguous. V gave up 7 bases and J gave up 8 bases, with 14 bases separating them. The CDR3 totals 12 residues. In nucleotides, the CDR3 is TGTGCCAGCACTTTTGGGGTCAACGGCTACACCTTC. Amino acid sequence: CASTFGVNGYTF.

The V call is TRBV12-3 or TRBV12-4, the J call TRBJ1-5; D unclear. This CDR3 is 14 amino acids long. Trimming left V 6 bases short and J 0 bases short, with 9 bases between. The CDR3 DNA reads TGTGCCAGCAGCCTTGGGCCTAGCAATCAGCCCCAGCATTTT. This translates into CASSLGPSNQPQHF.

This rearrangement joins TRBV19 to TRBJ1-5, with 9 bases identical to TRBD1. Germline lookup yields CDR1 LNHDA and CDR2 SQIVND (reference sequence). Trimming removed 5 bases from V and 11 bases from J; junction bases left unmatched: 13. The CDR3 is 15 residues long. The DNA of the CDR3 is TGTGCCAGTAGTCCTGGACAGGGGCCGGGTTTGACCCAGCATTTT. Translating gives CASSPGQGPGLTQHF. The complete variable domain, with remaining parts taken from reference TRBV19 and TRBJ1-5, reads DGGITQSPKYLFRKEGQNVTLSCEQNLNHDAMYWYRQDPGQGLRLIYYSQIVNDFQKGDIAEGYSVSREKKESFPLTVTSAQKNPTAFYLCASSPGQGPGLTQHFGDGTRLSIL.

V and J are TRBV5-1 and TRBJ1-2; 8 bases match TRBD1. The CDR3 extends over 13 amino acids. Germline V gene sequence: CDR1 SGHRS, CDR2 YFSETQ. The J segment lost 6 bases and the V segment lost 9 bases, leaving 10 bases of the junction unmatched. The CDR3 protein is CATGEGQDHGYTF. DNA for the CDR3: TGCGCCACCGGGGAGGGACAGGACCATGGCTACACCTTC.

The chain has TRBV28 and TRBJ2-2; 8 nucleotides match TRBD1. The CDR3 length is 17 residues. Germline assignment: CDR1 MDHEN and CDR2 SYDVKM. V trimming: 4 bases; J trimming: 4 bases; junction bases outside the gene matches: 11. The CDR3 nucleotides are TGTGCCAGCAGTTCGCGGACAGGGCCCAACCCCACCGGGGAGCTGTTTTTT. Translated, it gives CASSSRTGPNPTGELFF. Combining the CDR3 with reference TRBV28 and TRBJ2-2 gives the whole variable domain DVKVTQSSRYLVKRTGEKVFLECVQDMDHENMFWYRQDPGLGLRLIYFSYDVKMKEKGDIPEGYSVSREKKERFSLILESASTNQTSMYLCASSSRTGPNPTGELFFGEGSRLTVL.